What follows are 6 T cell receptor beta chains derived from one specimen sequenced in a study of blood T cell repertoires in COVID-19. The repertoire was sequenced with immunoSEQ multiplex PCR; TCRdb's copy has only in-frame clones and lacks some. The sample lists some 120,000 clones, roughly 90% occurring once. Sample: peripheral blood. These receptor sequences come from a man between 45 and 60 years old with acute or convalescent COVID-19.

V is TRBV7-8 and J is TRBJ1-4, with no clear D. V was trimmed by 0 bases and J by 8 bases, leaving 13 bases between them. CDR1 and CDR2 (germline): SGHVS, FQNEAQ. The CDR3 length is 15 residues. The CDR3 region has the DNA TGTGCCAGCAGCTTAGCAATGGGGAGTGGCGAAAAACTGTTTTTT. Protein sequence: CASSLAMGSGEKLFF.

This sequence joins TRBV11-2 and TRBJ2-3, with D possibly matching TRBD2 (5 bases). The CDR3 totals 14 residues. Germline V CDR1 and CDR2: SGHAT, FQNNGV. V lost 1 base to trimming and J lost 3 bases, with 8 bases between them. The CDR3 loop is CASSLVRGTDTQYF. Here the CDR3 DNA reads TGTGCCAGCAGCTTAGTTCGGGGAACAGATACGCAGTATTTT.

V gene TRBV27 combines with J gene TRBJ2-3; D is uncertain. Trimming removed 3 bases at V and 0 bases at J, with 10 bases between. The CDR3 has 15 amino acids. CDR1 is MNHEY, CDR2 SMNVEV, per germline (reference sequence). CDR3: CASSFLQLSTDTQYF. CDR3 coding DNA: TGTGCCAGCAGTTTCTTACAGCTTAGCACAGATACGCAGTATTTT.

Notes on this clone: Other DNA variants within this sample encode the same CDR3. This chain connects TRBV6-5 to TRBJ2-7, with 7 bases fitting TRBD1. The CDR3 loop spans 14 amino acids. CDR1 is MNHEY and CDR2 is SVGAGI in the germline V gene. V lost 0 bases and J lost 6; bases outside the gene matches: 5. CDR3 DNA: TGTGCCAGCAGTTACTCGAGGGGGCGCGGCGAGCAGTACTTC. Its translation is CASSYSRGRGEQYF.

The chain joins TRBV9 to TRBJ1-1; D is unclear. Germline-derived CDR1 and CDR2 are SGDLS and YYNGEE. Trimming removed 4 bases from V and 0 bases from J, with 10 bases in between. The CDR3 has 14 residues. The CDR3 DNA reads TGTGCCAGCAGCACCGCGGGGATGAACACTGAAGCTTTCTTT. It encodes CASSTAGMNTEAFF.

The CDR3 sequence is CASRTDLRSGGYTF. CDR3 nucleotides: TGTGCCAGCCGCACTGACCTCCGGTCGGGTGGCTACACCTTC. The genes are TRBV5-4 and TRBJ1-2; D not resolved. Germline loops: CDR1 SGHNT, CDR2 YYREEE (reference sequence). Trimming took off 7 bases at V and 7 bases at J, with 20 bases between the two ends. This CDR3 spans 14 amino acids.